This T cell receptor beta chain is drawn from a study of post-analysis software for immune sequencing data. Unique molecular identifiers featured in each of the TCR beta cDNA libraries. Each batch of roughly 0.9 to 11 million T cells produced approximately 470,000 cDNA molecules. TCRdb called the PCR reads again in MiXCR, with one record for every CDR3 protein. The sample contains approximately 570,000 distinct CDR3 sequences, 44% of which appear only once. The study's findings and limits: With F measure, samples from one preparation batch clustered together strongly. Patients with multiple sclerosis recorded significantly lower normalized Chao1 diversity than controls, the study found. TRBV5-6, TRBV5-1 and TRBV20-1 belonged to a set of a handful of TRBV segments that were more frequent in patients than controls.

Trimming took 6 bases from V and 4 from J, leaving 13 bases between them. CDR3 length equals 14 residues. CDR1 WSHSY and CDR2 SAAADI come from the germline V gene. Note on this clonotype: Antigen unknown.

The sequenced sample consisted of blood. This receptor was identified in a girl aged 5 to 17 with multiple sclerosis. The chain is built from TRBV10-2 and TRBJ2-1, with D possibly matching TRBD2 (6 bases). The CDR3 sequence is CASRAGPHYNEQFF. In DNA, the CDR3 is TGCGCCAGCAGGGCGGGACCTCATTACAATGAGCAGTTCTTC.